The clone carrying this T cell receptor (beta chain) showed up just a few times. The target antigen is unknown. CD8 T cells were positively selected from what remained after CD4 positive selection. Trimming removed 6 bases from V and 7 bases from J; junction bases left unmatched: 8. This CDR3 has 13 residues. Germline CDR1 reads KGHSH; CDR2 reads LQKENI. The beta constant-region primer was an equimolar mix of two oligonucleotides covering TRBC1 and TRBC2. The ligated cDNA underwent four PCR rounds using SP2 and nested alpha and beta constant-region primers. TCRdb reanalysed the UMI-ligation and nested PCR reads using MiXCR and keeps one entry per CDR3 protein. The sample contains some 110,000 distinct CDR3 sequences, just over 35% of which appear only once. This entry comes from a study of naive and memory T cell subsets. Study observations and caveats: Gini index rose across naive, CM, EM and EMRA in CD4 and CD8. Findings for naive and memory subsets could not be checked against ground truth.

Sequenced sample: central memory CD4+ T cells from blood. The receptor comes from a human donor in good health. The rearrangement joins TRBV18 to TRBJ1-2; 7 nucleotides agree with TRBD1. Written as DNA, the CDR3 is TGTGCCAGCTCGGAAGACAGGGACCGTGGCTACACCTTC. Protein sequence: CASSEDRDRGYTF.